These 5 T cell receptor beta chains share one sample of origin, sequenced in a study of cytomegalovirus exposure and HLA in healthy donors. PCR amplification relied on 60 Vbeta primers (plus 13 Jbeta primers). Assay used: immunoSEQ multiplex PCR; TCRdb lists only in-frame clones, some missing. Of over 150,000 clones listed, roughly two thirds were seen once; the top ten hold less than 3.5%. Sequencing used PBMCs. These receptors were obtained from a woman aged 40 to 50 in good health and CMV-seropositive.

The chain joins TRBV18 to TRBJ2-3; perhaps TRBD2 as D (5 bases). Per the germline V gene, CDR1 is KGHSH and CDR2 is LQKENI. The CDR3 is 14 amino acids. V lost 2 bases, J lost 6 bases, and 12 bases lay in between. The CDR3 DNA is TGTGCCAGCTCACCAGGAGGCAGCCGGGATACGCAGTATTTT. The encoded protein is CASSPGGSRDTQYF.

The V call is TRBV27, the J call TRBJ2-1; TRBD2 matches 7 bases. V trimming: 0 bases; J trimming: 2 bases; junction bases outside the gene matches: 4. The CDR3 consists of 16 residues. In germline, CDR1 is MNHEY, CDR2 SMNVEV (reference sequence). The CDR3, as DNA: TGTGCCAGCAGTTTATCAACAGCGGGACCCTACAATGAGCAGTTCTTC. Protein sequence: CASSLSTAGPYNEQFF.

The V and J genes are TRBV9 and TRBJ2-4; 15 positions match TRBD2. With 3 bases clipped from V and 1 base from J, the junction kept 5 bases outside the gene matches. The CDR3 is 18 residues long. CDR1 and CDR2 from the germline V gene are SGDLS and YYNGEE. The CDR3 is CASSGGLAGGPAKNIQYF. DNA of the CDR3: TGTGCCAGCAGCGGCGGACTAGCGGGGGGGCCGGCCAAAAACATTCAGTACTTC.

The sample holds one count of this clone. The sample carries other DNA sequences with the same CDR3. In DNA, the CDR3 is TGTGCCAGCACCGGACTAGCTGGGGAGACCCAGTACTTC. Its protein product is CASTGLAGETQYF. The rearrangement links TRBV9 to TRBJ2-5; 8 nucleotides match TRBD2. CDR1 and CDR2 from the germline V gene are SGDLS and YYNGEE. The CDR3 extends over 13 amino acids. The J segment lost 5 bases and the V segment lost 6 bases, leaving 6 bases of the junction unmatched.

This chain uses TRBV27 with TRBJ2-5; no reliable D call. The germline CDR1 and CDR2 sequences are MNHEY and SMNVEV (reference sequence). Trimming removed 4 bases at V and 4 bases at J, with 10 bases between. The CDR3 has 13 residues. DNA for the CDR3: TGTGCCAGCAGTTCCCCCTTAGCAGAGACCCAGTACTTC. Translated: CASSSPLAETQYF.